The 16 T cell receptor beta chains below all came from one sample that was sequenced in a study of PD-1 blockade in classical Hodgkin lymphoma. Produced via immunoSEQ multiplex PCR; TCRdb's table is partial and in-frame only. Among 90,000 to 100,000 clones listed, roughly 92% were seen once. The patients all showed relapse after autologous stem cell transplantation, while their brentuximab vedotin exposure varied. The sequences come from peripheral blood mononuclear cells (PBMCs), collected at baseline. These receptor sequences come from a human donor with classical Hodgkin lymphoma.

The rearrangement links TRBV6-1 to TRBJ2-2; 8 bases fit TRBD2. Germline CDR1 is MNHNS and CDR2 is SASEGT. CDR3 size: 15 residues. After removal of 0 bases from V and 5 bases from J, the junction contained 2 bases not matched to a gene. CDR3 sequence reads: CASSEASGTTGELFF. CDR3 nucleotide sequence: TGTGCCAGCAGTGAAGCTAGCGGGACGACCGGGGAGCTGTTTTTT.

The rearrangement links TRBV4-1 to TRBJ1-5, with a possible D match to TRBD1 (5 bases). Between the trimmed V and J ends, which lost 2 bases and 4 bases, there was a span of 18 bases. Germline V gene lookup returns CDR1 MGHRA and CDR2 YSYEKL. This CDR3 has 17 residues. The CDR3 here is CASSQPQGTANNQPQHF. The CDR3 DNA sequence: TGCGCCAGCAGCCAACCACAAGGGACGGCGAATAATCAGCCCCAGCATTTT.

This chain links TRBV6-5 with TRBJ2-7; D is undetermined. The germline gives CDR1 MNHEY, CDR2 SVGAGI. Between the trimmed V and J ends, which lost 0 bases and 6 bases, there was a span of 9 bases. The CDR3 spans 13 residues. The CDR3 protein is CASSYSGSPEQYF. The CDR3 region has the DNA TGTGCCAGCAGTTACTCGGGATCCCCCGAGCAGTACTTC.

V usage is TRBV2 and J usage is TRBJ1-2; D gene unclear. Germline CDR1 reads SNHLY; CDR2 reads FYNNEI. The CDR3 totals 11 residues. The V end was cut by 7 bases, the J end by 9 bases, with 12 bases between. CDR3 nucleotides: TGTGCCAGCACCACTTACGTGAGCTACACCTTC. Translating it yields CASTTYVSYTF.

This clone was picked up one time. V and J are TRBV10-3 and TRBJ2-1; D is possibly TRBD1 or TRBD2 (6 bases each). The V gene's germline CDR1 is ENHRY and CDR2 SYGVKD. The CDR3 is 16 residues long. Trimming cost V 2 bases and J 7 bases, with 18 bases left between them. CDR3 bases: TGTGCCATCAGTGAGGCGGGACCGCGGCAGGGGAATGAGCAGTTCTTC. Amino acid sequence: CAISEAGPRQGNEQFF.

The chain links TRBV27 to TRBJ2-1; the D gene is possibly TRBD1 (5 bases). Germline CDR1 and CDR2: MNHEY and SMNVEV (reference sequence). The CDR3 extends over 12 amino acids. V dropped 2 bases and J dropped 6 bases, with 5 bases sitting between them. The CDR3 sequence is CASSLRGNEQFF. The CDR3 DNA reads TGTGCCAGCAGTTTAAGGGGCAATGAGCAGTTCTTC.

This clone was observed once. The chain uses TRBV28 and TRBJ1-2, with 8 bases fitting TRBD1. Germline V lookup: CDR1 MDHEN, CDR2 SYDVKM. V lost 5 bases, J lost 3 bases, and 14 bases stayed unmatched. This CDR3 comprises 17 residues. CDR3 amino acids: CASSPGTGSPLHYGYTF. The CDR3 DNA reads TGTGCCAGCAGTCCGGGGACAGGATCCCCACTCCACTATGGCTACACCTTC.

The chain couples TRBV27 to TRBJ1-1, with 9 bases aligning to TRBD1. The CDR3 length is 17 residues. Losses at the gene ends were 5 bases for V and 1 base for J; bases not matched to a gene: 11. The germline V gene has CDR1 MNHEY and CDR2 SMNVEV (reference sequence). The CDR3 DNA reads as TGTGCCAGCAGTGCCCTCACACAGGGGGCGAAGAACACTGAAGCTTTCTTT. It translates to CASSALTQGAKNTEAFF.

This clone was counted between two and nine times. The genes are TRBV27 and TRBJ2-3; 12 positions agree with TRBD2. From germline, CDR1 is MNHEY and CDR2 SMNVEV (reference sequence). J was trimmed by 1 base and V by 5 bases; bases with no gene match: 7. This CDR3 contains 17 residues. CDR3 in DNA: TGTGCCAGCAGTCCCCGACTAGCGGGAGATCGCACAGATACGCAGTATTTT. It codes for CASSPRLAGDRTDTQYF.

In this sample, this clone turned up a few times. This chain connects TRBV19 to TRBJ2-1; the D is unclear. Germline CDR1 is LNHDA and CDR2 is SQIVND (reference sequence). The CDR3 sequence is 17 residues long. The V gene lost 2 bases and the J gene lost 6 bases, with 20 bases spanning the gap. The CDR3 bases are TGTGCCAGTAGTATAACTCCCCTACTACCTTTAGGCAATGAGCAGTTCTTC. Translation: CASSITPLLPLGNEQFF.

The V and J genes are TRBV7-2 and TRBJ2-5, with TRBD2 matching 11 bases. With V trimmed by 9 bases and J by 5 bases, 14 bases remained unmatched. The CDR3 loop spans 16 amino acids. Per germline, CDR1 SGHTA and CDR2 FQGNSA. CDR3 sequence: CARPTSGISYGETQYF. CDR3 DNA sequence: TGTGCCAGGCCGACTAGCGGGATAAGTTATGGTGAGACCCAGTACTTC.

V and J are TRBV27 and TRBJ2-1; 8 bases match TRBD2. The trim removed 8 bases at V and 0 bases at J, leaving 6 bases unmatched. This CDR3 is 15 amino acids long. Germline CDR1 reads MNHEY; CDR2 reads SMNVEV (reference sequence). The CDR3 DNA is TGTGCCAGCCGTCTAGCGGGCCACTCCTACAATGAGCAGTTCTTC. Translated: CASRLAGHSYNEQFF.

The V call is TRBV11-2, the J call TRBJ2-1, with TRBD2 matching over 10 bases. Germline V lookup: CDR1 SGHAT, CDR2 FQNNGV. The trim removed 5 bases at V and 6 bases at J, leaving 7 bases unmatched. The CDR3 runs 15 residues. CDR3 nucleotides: TGTGCCAGCAGCCGTCGGAGCGGGAGGGCCAATGAGCAGTTCTTC. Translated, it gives CASSRRSGRANEQFF.

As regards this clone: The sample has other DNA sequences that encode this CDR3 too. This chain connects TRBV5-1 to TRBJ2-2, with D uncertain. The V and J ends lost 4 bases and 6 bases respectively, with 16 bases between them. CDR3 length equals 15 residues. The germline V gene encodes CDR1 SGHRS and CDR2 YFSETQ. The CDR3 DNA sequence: TGCGCCAGCAGCCGACCGACCCAGAGCGCCGGGGAGCTGTTTTTT. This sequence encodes CASSRPTQSAGELFF.

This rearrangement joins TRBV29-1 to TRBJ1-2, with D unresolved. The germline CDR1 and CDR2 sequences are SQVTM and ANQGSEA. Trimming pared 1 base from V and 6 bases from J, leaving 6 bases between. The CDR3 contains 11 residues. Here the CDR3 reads CSVEGRNGYTF. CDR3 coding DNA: TGCAGCGTTGAAGGCCGCAATGGCTACACCTTC.

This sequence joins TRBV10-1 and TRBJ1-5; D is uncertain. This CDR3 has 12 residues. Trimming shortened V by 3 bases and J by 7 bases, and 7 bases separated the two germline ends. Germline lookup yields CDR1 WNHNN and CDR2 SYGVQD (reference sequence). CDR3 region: CASSEPGQPQHF. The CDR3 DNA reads TGCGCCAGCAGTGAACCGGGACAGCCCCAGCATTTT.